The clone carrying this T cell receptor beta chain occurred a few times. Its antigen is unidentified. The record originates from a study of T cells after yellow fever vaccination. For TCR, cDNA came from 5'RACE template switching, which added a universal primer site and UMIs. Each CDR3 protein is one row after TCRdb ran MiXCR on the 5' RACE reads. Among hundreds of thousands of distinct CDR3 sequences listed, about 17% were seen once. Germline V gene sequence: CDR1 SEHNR, CDR2 FQNEAQ (reference sequence). The V and J ends lost 8 bases and 0 bases respectively, with 7 bases between them. The length of the CDR3 is 12 residues. General study results and limits: Within FACS-sorted repertoires, abundant clonotypes contaminating from the bulk population could be present. In post-booster samples, most primary-vaccination clones reappeared (approximately 96% CD4, nearly 90% CD8).

The TCR was taken from a man between 18 and 29 years old who received the YFV17D yellow fever vaccine. The gene calls are TRBV7-9 and TRBJ1-2; D is unclear. The sequences come from PBMCs, collected before the yellow fever booster vaccination. CDR3 coding DNA: TGTGCCAGCGGAACATCTAACTATGGCTACACCTTC. This codes for CASGTSNYGYTF. The full variable domain, its missing parts supplied by reference TRBV7-9 and TRBJ1-2, is DTGVSQNPRHKITKRGQNVTFRCDPISEHNRLYWYRQTLGQGPEFLTYFQNEAQLEKSRLLSDRFSAERPKGSFSTLEIQRTEQGDSAMYLCASGTSNYGYTFGSGTRLTVV.